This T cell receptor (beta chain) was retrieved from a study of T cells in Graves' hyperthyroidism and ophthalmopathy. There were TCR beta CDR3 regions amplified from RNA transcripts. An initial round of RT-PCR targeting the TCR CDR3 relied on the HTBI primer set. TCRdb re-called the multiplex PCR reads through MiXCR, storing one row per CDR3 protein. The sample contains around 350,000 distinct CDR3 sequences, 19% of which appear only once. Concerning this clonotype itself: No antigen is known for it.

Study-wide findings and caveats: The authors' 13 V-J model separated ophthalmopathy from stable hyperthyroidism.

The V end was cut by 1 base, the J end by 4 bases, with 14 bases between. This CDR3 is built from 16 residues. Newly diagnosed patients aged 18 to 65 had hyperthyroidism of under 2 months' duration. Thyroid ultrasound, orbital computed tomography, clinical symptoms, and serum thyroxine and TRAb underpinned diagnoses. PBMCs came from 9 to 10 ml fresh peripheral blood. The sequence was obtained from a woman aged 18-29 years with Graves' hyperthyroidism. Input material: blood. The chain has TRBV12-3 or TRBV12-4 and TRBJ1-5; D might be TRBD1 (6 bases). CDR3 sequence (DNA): TGTGCCAGCAGTTTAGATAGCGGGGGCACTAATCAGCCCCAGCATTTT. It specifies CASSLDSGGTNQPQHF.